Below, 13 T cell receptor beta chains from the same sample are listed, as sequenced in a study of blood T cells in healthy people across ages. A second PCR of 7 to 11 cycles used a sample-barcoded 5' primer and a J-beta primer mix. Each CDR3 protein gets one entry after TCRdb re-called the 5' RACE reads with MiXCR. Of about 650,000 distinct CDR3 sequences detected, around 52% appear once; the ten largest clones hold roughly 14%. The specimen sequenced was blood. The source is a woman at least 80 years old in good health.

This clonotype showed up many times. The chain couples TRBV20-1 to TRBJ2-7; D call uncertain. The CDR3 sequence is 14 residues long. Trimming took 4 bases from V and 0 from J, leaving 13 bases between them. Germline V gene data show CDR1 as DFQATT and CDR2 as SNEGSKA (reference sequence). The CDR3 DNA follows: TGCAGTGCTACCGGCCGGGTGAGCTCCTACGAGCAGTACTTC. It translates to CSATGRVSSYEQYF.

For this clonotype: A single base separates this from a much larger clone, so it may be a read error. The rearrangement uses TRBV10-1 and TRBJ2-1, with D perhaps given as TRBD1 or TRBD2 (5 bases each). Germline loops: CDR1 WNHNN, CDR2 SYGVQD (reference sequence). V was pared by 3 bases and J by 10 bases, with 16 bases between. The CDR3 loop spans 14 amino acids. The CDR3 nucleotides are TGCGCCAGCAGTGATCCAGGGAGTTCCTACGAGCAGTTCTTC. It translates to CASSDPGSSYEQFF.

The sample holds a few counts of this clonotype. A single base separates this from a much larger clone, so it may be a read error. The chain recombines TRBV2 with TRBJ2-7; 10 bases are shared with TRBD2. Germline CDR1 reads SNHLY; CDR2 reads FYNNEI. The CDR3 totals 15 residues. Unmatched junction bases numbered 8, after V lost 2 bases and J lost 7 bases. CDR3 residues: CASSELAGAYNEQYF. DNA for the CDR3: TGTGCCAGCAGTGAACTAGCGGGAGCCTACAATGAGCAGTACTTC.

The chain has TRBV3-1 and TRBJ2-5; 7 nucleotides agree with TRBD2. With V trimmed by 6 bases and J by 1 base, 5 bases remained unmatched. Per the germline V gene, CDR1 is LGHDT and CDR2 is YNNKEL (reference sequence). The CDR3 length is 14 residues. This CDR3 is CASRYTSAQETQYF. The CDR3 DNA sequence: TGTGCCAGCAGATACACTAGCGCCCAAGAGACCCAGTACTTC.

CDR3 coding DNA: TGTGCCAGCAGCTTATTTGCGGGGGGCTCCACCTCCTACGAGCAGTACTTC. This encodes CASSLFAGGSTSYEQYF. J is TRBJ2-7 and V is TRBV7-8, with 8 bases aligning to TRBD2. V was pared by 2 bases and J by 0 bases, with 9 bases of the junction left unmatched. CDR1 is SGHVS and CDR2 is FQNEAQ in the germline V gene. This CDR3 region has 17 residues.

This clonotype was found a few times. Possible read error: a much larger clone is one base away. The rearrangement links TRBV9 to TRBJ2-1; D may be TRBD2 (6 bases). Judging by the DNA end, TRBJ2-7 fits better; the J call may be wrong. CDR1 and CDR2 from the germline V gene are SGDLS and YYNGEE. The CDR3 is made up of 14 amino acids. The CDR3 region is CASGRDWSYNEQYF. For the CDR3, the DNA is TGTGCCAGCGGAAGGGACTGGTCCTACAATGAGCAGTACTTC.

This clonotype was counted a few times. The chain links TRBV4-3 to TRBJ2-7, with D maybe TRBD1 (5 bases). V was trimmed by 0 bases and J by 4 bases, leaving 22 bases between them. Germline assignment: CDR1 LGHNA and CDR2 YSLEER. The CDR3 spans 18 residues. This CDR3 is CASSQEITLGQGVYEQYF. In nucleotides, the CDR3 is TGCGCCAGCAGCCAAGAAATAACCCTGGGCCAGGGTGTTTACGAGCAGTACTTC.

This clonotype was observed once. A single base separates this from a much larger clone, so it may be a read error. The rearrangement links TRBV7-2 to TRBJ1-1; tentative D call: TRBD1 (6 bases). Germline V gene lookup returns CDR1 SGHTA and CDR2 FQGNSA. The CDR3 loop spans 14 amino acids. The CDR3 here is CAGSLRTADTEAFF. DNA for the CDR3: TGTGCCGGCAGCTTACGGACAGCTGACACTGAAGCTTTCTTT.

This clonotype was counted ten times or more. The V call is TRBV12-3 or TRBV12-4, the J call TRBJ1-6; a possible D gene is TRBD1 (6 bases). Deletions cut 2 bases from V and 10 bases from J, with 15 bases between. This CDR3 comprises 15 residues. The CDR3 sequence: CASSLRTGSGSPLHF. CDR3 nucleotide sequence: TGTGCCAGCAGTTTAAGAACAGGGAGCGGCTCACCCCTCCACTTT.

Turning to this clonotype: A clone one base away is much larger, so this may be a read error. The chain is built from TRBV10-3 and TRBJ2-3; D may be TRBD2 (6 bases). There are 14 residues in the CDR3. Trimming removed 10 bases from V and 2 bases from J, with 16 bases in between. Germline V gives CDR1 ENHRY, CDR2 SYGVKD. In DNA form, the CDR3 reads TGTGCCAGCACTCGGGGGACGGACACAGATACGCAGTATTTT. This gives the protein CASTRGTDTDTQYF.

In its sample, this clonotype was seen many times. CDR3 bases: TGCGCCAGCAGCCCGACCGGGACAACCCGCACAGATACGCAGTATTTT. Residues: CASSPTGTTRTDTQYF. V gene TRBV10-2 combines with J gene TRBJ2-3; possibly TRBD1 for D (6 bases). Germline V lookup: CDR1 WSHSY, CDR2 SAAADI. Trimming took off 6 bases at V and 1 base at J, with 17 bases between the two ends. The CDR3 runs 16 residues.

As for this clonotype: One base away lies a much larger clone, so this may be a sequencing read error. The gene calls are TRBV12-5 and TRBJ2-3; TRBD2 agrees at 12 bases. V was clipped by 3 bases and J by 8 bases; unmatched bases: 15. The CDR3 totals 18 residues. CDR1 is LGHNT, CDR2 FRNRAP, per germline. The CDR3 spells CASGFMPALAGGRSTQYF. CDR3 coding DNA: TGTGCTAGTGGTTTTATGCCCGCACTAGCGGGAGGACGGAGTACGCAGTATTTT.

This clonotype turned up a few times. This chain links TRBV6-5 with TRBJ1-1; D perhaps matches TRBD1 (6 bases). The germline V and J ends were trimmed by 2 bases and 2 bases, with 12 bases remaining between them. This CDR3 is 15 amino acids long. Germline CDR1 reads MNHEY; CDR2 reads SVGAGI. For the CDR3, the DNA is TGTGCCAGCAGTTACAGGGGGTTACGAAACACTGAAGCTTTCTTT. This codes for CASSYRGLRNTEAFF.